This entry lists 8 T cell receptor beta chains sequenced from one sample in a study of blood T cell repertoires in COVID-19. Assay used: immunoSEQ multiplex PCR; TCRdb lists only in-frame clones, some missing. The sample has around 110,000 clones; approximately 90% are singletons. Source material: peripheral blood. The receptor set was obtained from a human donor with active COVID-19. The donor label of this sample is uncertain.

This rearrangement joins TRBV5-1 to TRBJ2-5; tentatively, D is TRBD1 (6 bases). Looked up from germline, CDR1 is SGHRS and CDR2 is YFSETQ. CDR3 length: 13 residues. V was clipped by 4 bases and J by 5 bases, with 12 bases between them. This CDR3 is CASSPTGMETQYF. As DNA, the CDR3 is TGCGCCAGCAGCCCAACAGGGATGGAGACCCAGTACTTC.

This clone occurred many times. V and J are TRBV4-3 and TRBJ2-1; 7 nucleotides line up with TRBD1. J gave up 4 bases and V 4 bases, and 4 bases lay outside the gene matches. The CDR3 has 14 amino acids. Germline V gene data show CDR1 as LGHNA and CDR2 as YSLEER. This CDR3 reads CASSPAGGYNEQFF. CDR3 bases: TGCGCCAGCAGCCCGGCAGGGGGATACAATGAGCAGTTCTTC.

This clone has just one count. The chain couples TRBV3-1 (or the pseudogene TRBV3-2) to TRBJ2-1, with D perhaps TRBD2 (5 bases). V was shortened by 1 base and J by 6 bases, with 16 bases between the two germline ends. The length of the CDR3 is 16 residues. Germline V CDR1 and CDR2: LGHDT, YNNKEL (reference sequence). The CDR3 is CASSQALGSGGNEQFF. CDR3 nucleotide sequence: TGTGCCAGCAGCCAAGCGCTAGGGAGTGGAGGCAATGAGCAGTTCTTC.

The rearrangement uses TRBV5-1 and TRBJ2-3; D might be TRBD1 (6 bases). V was pared by 4 bases and J by 0 bases, with 9 bases between. CDR3 length equals 14 residues. In germline, CDR1 is SGHRS, CDR2 YFSETQ. Here the CDR3 DNA reads TGCGCCAGCAGCCAACAGGGAAGCACAGATACGCAGTATTTT. Its translation is CASSQQGSTDTQYF.

The chain links TRBV28 to TRBJ2-5; 8 bases fit TRBD2. This CDR3 has 16 amino acids. Germline CDR1 MDHEN, CDR2 SYDVKM. Unmatched junction bases numbered 9, after V lost 6 bases and J lost 0 bases. DNA for the CDR3: TGTGCCAGCAGGCTTGTAGCGGGGAAGTACCAAGAGACCCAGTACTTC. Protein product: CASRLVAGKYQETQYF.

The chain uses TRBV4-3 and TRBJ2-3; D gene unclear. Deletions cut 5 bases from V and 2 bases from J, with 8 bases between. The germline gives CDR1 LGHNA, CDR2 YSLEER. The CDR3 runs 13 residues. The DNA of the CDR3 is TGCGCCAGCAGCTATATTTCCACAGATACGCAGTATTTT. It encodes CASSYISTDTQYF.

The rearrangement joins TRBV6-6 to TRBJ2-3, with TRBD2 matching over 14 bases. The CDR3 has 15 amino acids. The V and J ends lost 6 bases and 9 bases, in that order; junction bases with no gene match: 8. The germline gives CDR1 MNHNY, CDR2 SVGAGI (reference sequence). The CDR3: CASSPTSGGAGTQYF. The CDR3 DNA is TGTGCCAGCAGCCCGACTAGCGGGGGGGCCGGAACGCAGTATTTT.

This clone came up once. The chain uses TRBV27 and TRBJ2-1; 10 bases map to TRBD1. Germline V lookup: CDR1 MNHEY, CDR2 SMNVEV (reference sequence). The V segment lost 4 bases and the J segment 7 bases; nucleotides outside the gene matches: 4. The CDR3 extends over 14 amino acids. CDR3 DNA: TGTGCCAGCAGTTCGTGGGGACAGGGGAATGAGCAGTTCTTC. Translation gives CASSSWGQGNEQFF.